The 23 T cell receptor beta chains below were found in one sample sequenced in a study of T cell responses to AZD1222 COVID-19 vaccine. TCRdb keeps only in-frame clones here, not all; method: immunoSEQ multiplex PCR. The sample has 120,000 or so clones; 80% to 90% are singletons. Sample: peripheral blood, taken on day 0 of AZD1222 vaccination. Receptors originate from an adult in good health.

Concerning this clone itself: One end of the junction is discordant with germline, which a read error may explain. The J gene is TRBJ2-1, the V gene TRBV7-7; a weak D match, TRBD2 (5 bases). CDR1 and CDR2 from the germline V gene are SSHAT and FNYEAQ (reference sequence). The CDR3 is 13 amino acids. The CDR3 DNA sequence: TGTGCTAGCAGCCCACGGGGTAGCAATGAGCAGTTCTTC. Translation: CASSPRGSNEQFF.

This clone came up a few times. The genes are TRBV28 and TRBJ1-2; D perhaps matches TRBD1 (6 bases). The CDR3 sequence is 16 residues long. The V end lost 6 bases, the J end lost 0 bases, and 17 bases lay between the germline ends. Germline CDR1 reads MDHEN; CDR2 reads SYDVKM. The CDR3 nucleotides read TGTGCCAGCAGCCTATCAACAGGGCTTTCTAACTATGGCTACACCTTC. The encoded protein is CASSLSTGLSNYGYTF.

The chain has TRBV14 and TRBJ2-1, with D tentatively TRBD2 (6 bases). V lost 9 bases and J lost 10, with 10 bases in between. This CDR3 is built from 10 residues. Germline CDR1 reads SGHDN; CDR2 reads FVKESK. This chain's CDR3 is CARKRAEQFF. The CDR3 DNA sequence: TGTGCCAGAAAGCGGGCAGAGCAGTTCTTC.

The chain employs TRBV6-1 and TRBJ2-7; D may correspond to TRBD1 or TRBD2 (6 bases each). The CDR3 is 17 residues long. Germline loops: CDR1 MNHNS, CDR2 SASEGT. The ends were cut back, 3 bases at V and 6 bases at J, with 24 bases in the middle. The CDR3 DNA is TGTGCCAGCAGTGATCGGGTTAAGGGGGGCTACCCTCCCGAGCAGTACTTC. Residues: CASSDRVKGGYPPEQYF.

V is TRBV7-9 and J is TRBJ1-1; the D is unclear. Germline-derived CDR1 and CDR2 are SEHNR and FQNEAQ (reference sequence). The V gene lost 2 bases and the J gene lost 2 bases, with 3 bases spanning the gap. The CDR3 totals 12 residues. The CDR3 DNA reads as TGTGCCAGCAGCTTACAAAACACTGAAGCTTTCTTT. Translating it yields CASSLQNTEAFF. Filled out from reference TRBV7-9 and TRBJ1-1, the complete variable domain reads DTGVSQNPRHKITKRGQNVTFRCDPISEHNRLYWYRQTLGQGPEFLTYFQNEAQLEKSRLLSDRFSAERPKGSFSTLEIQRTEQGDSAMYLCASSLQNTEAFFGQGTRLTVV.

The chain combines TRBV5-4 with TRBJ2-5; 7 bases map to TRBD1. The CDR3 is 17 residues long. Germline CDR1 reads SGHNT; CDR2 reads YYREEE (reference sequence). Unmatched junction bases numbered 9, after V lost 0 bases and J lost 1 base. The CDR3 sequence is CASSLEVQGQTQETQYF. CDR3 coding DNA: TGTGCCAGCAGCTTGGAGGTCCAGGGACAGACCCAAGAGACCCAGTACTTC.

The CDR3 bases are TGTGCCAGCAAACAGGACATGAACACTGAAGCTTTCTTT. Its protein is CASKQDMNTEAFF. V usage is TRBV2 and J usage is TRBJ1-1; D perhaps matches TRBD1 (5 bases). CDR1 and CDR2 from the germline V gene are SNHLY and FYNNEI. The CDR3 runs 13 residues. V lost 7 bases, J lost 0 bases, and 9 bases lay in between.

This sequence joins TRBV27 and TRBJ2-7; D may correspond to TRBD1 or TRBD2 (7 bases each). CDR3 length: 15 amino acids. Trimming removed 3 bases at V and 0 bases at J, with 12 bases between. Germline V gene sequence: CDR1 MNHEY, CDR2 SMNVEV (reference sequence). CDR3 protein: CASSFRGGSSYEQYF. The CDR3 DNA follows: TGTGCCAGCAGTTTCAGGGGGGGAAGCTCCTACGAGCAGTACTTC.

The chain links TRBV13 to TRBJ2-5; 10 bases are shared with TRBD2. Germline assignment: CDR1 PRHDT and CDR2 FYEKMQ (reference sequence). The V segment lost 5 bases and the J segment 4 bases; nucleotides outside the gene matches: 10. The CDR3 runs 16 residues. The CDR3 coding sequence is TGTGCCAGCAGCCAGAGCGGGAGGGCGAATCGAGAGACCCAGTACTTC. Translating gives CASSQSGRANRETQYF.

V gene TRBV29-1 combines with J gene TRBJ2-5; TRBD1 might be the D (5 bases). This CDR3 has 14 amino acids. From germline, CDR1 is SQVTM and CDR2 ANQGSEA. V was clipped by 0 bases and J by 2 bases, with 10 bases between them. The CDR3 spells CSVEDPRQQETQYF. For the CDR3, the DNA is TGCAGCGTTGAAGATCCGAGACAGCAAGAGACCCAGTACTTC.

In regard to this clone: The sample carries other DNA sequences with the same CDR3. V gene TRBV19 combines with J gene TRBJ1-3; D uncertain. Trimming cost V 1 base and J 3 bases, with 4 bases left between them. Germline values: CDR1 LNHDA, CDR2 SQIVND (reference sequence). The CDR3 runs to 13 residues. DNA of the CDR3: TGTGCCAGTAGTATAGGAAGTGGAAACACCATATATTTT. As protein: CASSIGSGNTIYF.

The genes are TRBV7-9 and TRBJ1-2; D is possibly TRBD1 (5 bases). This CDR3 comprises 14 residues. The germline gives CDR1 SEHNR, CDR2 FQNEAQ (reference sequence). Trimming left V 1 base short and J 7 bases short, with 13 bases between. The CDR3 reads CASSLVPRASGYTF. CDR3 sequence (DNA): TGTGCCAGCAGCTTAGTCCCCAGGGCCTCTGGCTACACCTTC. The complete variable domain, with remaining parts taken from reference TRBV7-9 and TRBJ1-2, reads DTGVSQNPRHKITKRGQNVTFRCDPISEHNRLYWYRQTLGQGPEFLTYFQNEAQLEKSRLLSDRFSAERPKGSFSTLEIQRTEQGDSAMYLCASSLVPRASGYTFGSGTRLTVV.

The chain combines TRBV28 with TRBJ2-3; D is possibly TRBD2 (5 bases). Trimming took 6 bases from V and 6 from J, leaving 16 bases between them. Germline lookup yields CDR1 MDHEN and CDR2 SYDVKM. The CDR3 runs 14 residues. The CDR3 region has the DNA TGTGCCAGCAGACTAAGCGGTCCGCGGGATACGCAGTATTTT. Translation: CASRLSGPRDTQYF.

The genes are TRBV19 and TRBJ2-6, with TRBD1 matching 7 bases. V trimming: 8 bases; J trimming: 0 bases; junction bases outside the gene matches: 19. The CDR3 consists of 20 residues. The germline gives CDR1 LNHDA, CDR2 SQIVND (reference sequence). For the CDR3, the DNA is TGTGCCAGTTCTGCCCCCCGGTGGAACAGGGGTTCCTCTGGGGCCAACGTCCTGACTTTC. Translating it yields CASSAPRWNRGSSGANVLTF.

The V and J genes are TRBV4-1 and TRBJ2-1, with D unclear. Germline V lookup: CDR1 MGHRA, CDR2 YSYEKL. The V gene lost 2 bases and the J gene lost 4 bases, with 6 bases spanning the gap. The CDR3 loop spans 13 amino acids. As DNA, the CDR3 is TGCGCCAGCAGCCAACTGGGTTACAATGAGCAGTTCTTC. Its protein is CASSQLGYNEQFF.

This CDR3 is CSVDSPEHYGYTF. The CDR3 coding sequence is TGCAGCGTCGATTCGCCCGAGCACTATGGCTACACCTTC. This sequence joins TRBV29-1 and TRBJ1-2, with no clear D. V shed 6 bases and J shed 3 bases, with 14 bases lying between them. The CDR3 runs to 13 residues. Germline CDR1 reads SQVTM; CDR2 reads ANQGSEA.

CDR3 in amino acids: CASSINRGSTDTQYF. DNA for the CDR3: TGTGCCAGCAGCATCAACAGGGGGAGCACAGATACGCAGTATTTT. The V call is TRBV7-8, the J call TRBJ2-3; 8 bases fit TRBD1. The germline V gene has CDR1 SGHVS and CDR2 FQNEAQ. The CDR3 is 15 amino acids. Germline trimming cut 5 bases from V and 0 bases from J; bases unmatched to any gene: 4.

The V call is TRBV4-1, the J call TRBJ1-2, with 8 bases fitting TRBD1. The CDR3 has 14 residues. Losses at the gene ends were 0 bases for V and 5 bases for J; bases not matched to a gene: 2. From germline, CDR1 is MGHRA and CDR2 YSYEKL. For the CDR3, the DNA is TGCGCCAGCAGCCAAGAGTGGACAGGGTATGGCTACACCTTC. This gives the protein CASSQEWTGYGYTF.

The CDR3 is CASSPGQGARTEAFF. In DNA, the CDR3 is TGTGCCAGTAGTCCTGGACAGGGGGCGAGAACTGAAGCTTTCTTT. V is TRBV19 and J is TRBJ1-1; 11 bases are shared with TRBD1. There are 15 residues in the CDR3. V trimming: 5 bases; J trimming: 5 bases; junction bases outside the gene matches: 7. Germline V lookup: CDR1 LNHDA, CDR2 SQIVND (reference sequence).

The V and J genes are TRBV12-3 or TRBV12-4 and TRBJ2-1, with a possible D match to TRBD1 (6 bases). This CDR3 has 12 amino acids. V was cut by 5 bases and J by 7 bases, with 9 bases left in between. CDR3 sequence (DNA): TGTGCCAGCAGTATTACAGGGAATGAGCAGTTCTTC. Translating it yields CASSITGNEQFF.

The gene calls are TRBV6-5 and TRBJ1-1; D is ambiguous. From germline, CDR1 is MNHEY and CDR2 SVGAGI. V was trimmed by 7 bases and J by 1 base, leaving 16 bases between them. The CDR3 spans 15 residues. The CDR3 DNA sequence: TGTGCCAGCATTAAAACTCCCTCGTCGAACACTGAAGCTTTCTTT. Its protein is CASIKTPSSNTEAFF.

The genes are TRBV11-2 and TRBJ2-3; tentative D call: TRBD2 (5 bases). Deletions cut 1 base from V and 3 bases from J, with 11 bases between. CDR1 is SGHAT and CDR2 is FQNNGV in the germline V gene. This CDR3 is built from 15 residues. The CDR3 sequence is CASSLGGRRTDTQYF. The CDR3 bases are TGTGCCAGCAGCTTAGGTGGCAGGAGGACAGATACGCAGTATTTT. Full variable domain (outside the CDR3, taken from reference TRBV11-2 and TRBJ2-3): EAGVAQSPRYKIIEKRQSVAFWCNPISGHATLYWYQQILGQGPKLLIQFQNNGVVDDSQLPKDRFSAERLKGVDSTLKIQPAKLEDSAVYLCASSLGGRRTDTQYFGPGTRLTVL.

The CDR3 nucleotides read TGTGCCAGCAGCCTGACAGGGGAAAAACTGTTTTTT. It encodes CASSLTGEKLFF. The V gene is TRBV12-3 or TRBV12-4, the J gene TRBJ1-4, with 7 bases lining up with TRBD1. The CDR3 contains 12 residues. V trimming: 6 bases; J trimming: 8 bases; junction bases outside the gene matches: 3.